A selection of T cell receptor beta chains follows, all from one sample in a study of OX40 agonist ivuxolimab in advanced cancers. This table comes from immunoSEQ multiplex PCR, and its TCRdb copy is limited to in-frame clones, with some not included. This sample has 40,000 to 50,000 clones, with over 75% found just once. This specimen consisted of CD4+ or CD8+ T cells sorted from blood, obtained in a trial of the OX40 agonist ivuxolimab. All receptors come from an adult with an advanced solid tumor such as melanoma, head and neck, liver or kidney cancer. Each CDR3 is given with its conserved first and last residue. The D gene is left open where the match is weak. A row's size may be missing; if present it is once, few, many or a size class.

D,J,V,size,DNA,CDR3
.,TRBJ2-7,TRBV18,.,TGTGCCAGCTCACGACCCAGGGGATTCGAGCAGTACTTC,CASSRPRGFEQYF
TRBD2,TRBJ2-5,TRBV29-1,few,TGCAGCGTTTTAGCGGGAGAGGAGACCCAGTACTTC,CSVLAGEETQYF
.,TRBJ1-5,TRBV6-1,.,TGTGCCATACGCAGGCAGGGTGGGAATCAGCCCCAGCATTTT,CAIRRQGGNQPQHF
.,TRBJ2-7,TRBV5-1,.,TGCGCCAGCAGCTTGGTCCCACAGGGCTACGAGCAGTACTTC,CASSLVPQGYEQYF
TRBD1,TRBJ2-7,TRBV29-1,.,TGCAGCGGTCATATCGGGACAGGGGACGAGCAGTACTTC,CSGHIGTGDEQYF
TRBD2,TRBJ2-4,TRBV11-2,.,TGTGCCAGCAGCGCACTAGCGGGGGGGAAAAACATTCAGTACTTC,CASSALAGGKNIQYF
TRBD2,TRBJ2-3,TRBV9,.,TGTGCCAGCAACCGAGCGGGAGTGGTAGATACGCAGTATTTT,CASNRAGVVDTQYF
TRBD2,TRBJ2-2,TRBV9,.,TGTGCCAGCAGCGTAGAGTTTTGGCTAGCGGGGGATACCGGAGAGCTGTTTTTT,CASSVEFWLAGDTGELFF
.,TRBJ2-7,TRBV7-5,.,TGTGCCAGAAGCTTAATCGACAGCCTCTCCTACGAGCAGTACTTC,CARSLIDSLSYEQYF
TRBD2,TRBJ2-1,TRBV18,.,TGTGCCAGCTCACCAGGACTAGCGGGTAACAATGAGCAGTTCTTC,CASSPGLAGNNEQFF
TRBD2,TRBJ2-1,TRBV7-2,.,TGTGCCAGCAGCAACCCTAGCGGGCTTGAGCAGTTCTTC,CASSNPSGLEQFF
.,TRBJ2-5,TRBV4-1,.,TGCGCCAGCAGCCAAGCGGAGGCGTTTAGAGAGACCCAGTACTTC,CASSQAEAFRETQYF
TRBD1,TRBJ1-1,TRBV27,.,TGTGCCAGCAGTCATTGGGACAGTGAAGCTTTCTTT,CASSHWDSEAFF
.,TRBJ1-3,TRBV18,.,TGTGCCAGCTCGCCTCTCGGAGGTGACACCATATATTTT,CASSPLGGDTIYF
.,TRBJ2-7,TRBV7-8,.,TGTGCCAGCAGCTTGCTGACAGTAAACTCCTACGAGCAGTACTTC,CASSLLTVNSYEQYF
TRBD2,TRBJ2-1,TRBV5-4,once,TGTGCCAGCAGCTTGGATCTAGCGGGAAGCCATGAGCAGTTCTTC,CASSLDLAGSHEQFF
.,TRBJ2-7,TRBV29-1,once,TGCAGCGTTGCCGGGGGCCAATTCGGTAACGAGCAGTACTTC,CSVAGGQFGNEQYF
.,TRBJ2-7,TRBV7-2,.,TGTGCCAGCAGCTTAAATTTGAACGAGCAGTACTTC,CASSLNLNEQYF
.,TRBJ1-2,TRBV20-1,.,TGCAGTGCTCCGAACAACTATGGCTACACCTTC,CSAPNNYGYTF
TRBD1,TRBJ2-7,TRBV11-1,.,TGTGCCAGCAGCAATTTGGACAGGGTATACGAGCAGTACTTC,CASSNLDRVYEQYF
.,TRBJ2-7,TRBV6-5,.,TGTGCCAGCAGTCAGACACCGTACGAGCAGTACTTC,CASSQTPYEQYF
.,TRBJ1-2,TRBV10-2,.,TGCGCCAGCAGTCTGGACATAACCCACGGGGCTAACTATGGCTACACCTTC,CASSLDITHGANYGYTF
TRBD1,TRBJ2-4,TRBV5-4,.,TGTGCCAGCAGCTCAGGGGGTCCGGAAAACATTCAGTACTTC,CASSSGGPENIQYF
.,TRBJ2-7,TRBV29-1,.,TGCAGCGTTGCTCGGACCAACTACGAGCAGTACTTC,CSVARTNYEQYF
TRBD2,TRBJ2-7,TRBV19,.,TGTGCCAGTAGTAAAAGGACTAGCGGGGACTACGAGCAGTACTTC,CASSKRTSGDYEQYF
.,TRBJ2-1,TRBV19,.,TGTGCCAGTAGTATTACCCGGAGTTGGGTGGATGAGCAGTTCTTC,CASSITRSWVDEQFF
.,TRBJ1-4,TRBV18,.,TGTGCCAGCTCACCTCTGACAGGAAATGAAAAACTGTTTTTT,CASSPLTGNEKLFF
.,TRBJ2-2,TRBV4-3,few,TGCGCCAGCAGCCAAGAGGTCAGGGAAATCACGGGCACCGGGGAGCTGTTTTTT,CASSQEVREITGTGELFF
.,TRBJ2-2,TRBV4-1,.,TGCGCCAGCAGCCGATGGGGGTCTAGCGAGAACACCGGGGAGCTGTTTTTT,CASSRWGSSENTGELFF
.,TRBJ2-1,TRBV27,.,TGTGCCAGCAGATTGCTCCATGGTGAGCAGTTCTTC,CASRLLHGEQFF
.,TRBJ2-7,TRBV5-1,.,TGCGCCAGCAGCTTGGCTGGGTCCGAGCAGTACTTC,CASSLAGSEQYF
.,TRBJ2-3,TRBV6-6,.,TGTGCCAGCAGTTACGGGGATACGCAGTATTTT,CASSYGDTQYF
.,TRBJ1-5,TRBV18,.,TGTGCCAGCTCACCCCCCGGGGTTAGCAATCAGCCCCAGCATTTT,CASSPPGVSNQPQHF
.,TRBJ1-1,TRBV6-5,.,TGTGCCAGCAGTTACGCAAGCCGGGGGGCTCGCACTGAAGCTTTCTTT,CASSYASRGARTEAFF
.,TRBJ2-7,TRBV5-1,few,TGCGCCAGCAGCTTGAGTGCCGGTCTTTTGTACGAGCAGTACTTC,CASSLSAGLLYEQYF
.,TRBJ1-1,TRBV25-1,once,TGTGCCAGCAGTGATAGGGGGACTGAAGCTTTCTTT,CASSDRGTEAFF
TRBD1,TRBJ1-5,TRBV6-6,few,TGTGCCAGCACCGACAGGGGGGGCAATCAGCCCCAGCATTTT,CASTDRGGNQPQHF
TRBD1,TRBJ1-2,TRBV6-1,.,TGTGCCAGCAGTGAGGGGACTCATCTAAGGGGGCTGTATGGCTACACCTTC,CASSEGTHLRGLYGYTF
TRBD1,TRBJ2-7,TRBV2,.,TGTGCCAGCAGTGTAGGACAGGGGGCGCGTGAGCAGTACTTC,CASSVGQGAREQYF